The 16 T cell receptor beta chains below were found in one sample sequenced in a study of T cells after posttransplantation cyclophosphamide. The protocol was immunoSEQ multiplex PCR, while the TCRdb copy is restricted to in-frame clones and leaves out a portion. The sample gives roughly 8,300 clones, 65% to 90% of which show up once; 17% is in the top ten. Treatment was busulfan-fludarabine conditioning, a marrow graft, and cyclophosphamide on days +3 and +4. Source: CD4+ T cells sorted from blood, taken more than 1,000 days after allogeneic stem cell transplant with posttransplant cyclophosphamide. The receptors come from a female patient between 35 and 55 years old who received an allogeneic stem cell transplant from a related donor, was CMV-positive, and had no GVHD. Some T cells may arise from the graft donor.

CDR3 sequence: CASSRQQETQYF. CDR3 sequence (DNA): TGCGCCAGCAGTCGCCAGCAAGAGACCCAGTACTTC. The chain uses TRBV5-1 and TRBJ2-5, with D uncertain. Germline lookup yields CDR1 SGHRS and CDR2 YFSETQ. CDR3 length equals 12 residues. V was shortened by 5 bases and J by 2 bases, with 7 bases between the two germline ends.

In the case of this clone: Sequence at one end of the junction differs from germline and may be a read error. V gene TRBV7-2 combines with J gene TRBJ1-6, with D hard to call. From germline, CDR1 is SGHTA and CDR2 FQGNSA. CDR3 length equals 12 residues. CDR3 loop: CASSLDHSPLHF. CDR3 DNA: TGTGCCAGCAGCTTAGATCATTCCCCCCTCCACTTT.

The chain carries TRBV18 and TRBJ2-3, with D possibly TRBD1 on 5 matching bases. The CDR3 is 16 residues long. Trimming removed 3 bases at V and 4 bases at J, with 17 bases between. Germline lookup yields CDR1 KGHSH and CDR2 LQKENI. CDR3 coding DNA: TGTGCCAGCTCACCCTTGGGGTTCTTAGGGGCAGATACGCAGTATTTT. It translates to CASSPLGFLGADTQYF.

The chain couples TRBV11-3 to TRBJ1-1; D not resolved. Per the germline V gene, CDR1 is SGHNT and CDR2 is YENEEA. Trimming left V 2 bases short and J 3 bases short, with 7 bases between. The CDR3 consists of 13 residues. This CDR3 is CASSLMADTEAFF. CDR3 coding DNA: TGTGCCAGCAGCTTAATGGCTGACACTGAAGCTTTCTTT.

The genes are TRBV6-5 and TRBJ1-1; TRBD1 might be the D (6 bases). V lost 6 bases, J lost 8 bases, and 19 bases lay in between. Germline CDR1 reads MNHEY; CDR2 reads SVGAGI. CDR3 length: 14 residues. The CDR3 DNA follows: TGTGCCAGCAGCCGTGGTGGGGGCGGCGCCGAAGCTTTCTTT. This encodes CASSRGGGGAEAFF.

The chain joins TRBV6-1 to TRBJ2-5; 8 nucleotides agree with TRBD2. V shed 4 bases and J 6 bases; nucleotides not matched to a gene: 7. CDR1 is MNHNS and CDR2 is SASEGT in the germline V gene. This CDR3 has 14 residues. DNA for the CDR3: TGTGCCAGCAGTGGCGGGGGGAACGGAAAGACCCAGTACTTC. As protein: CASSGGGNGKTQYF.

The V call is TRBV7-2, the J call TRBJ1-4; the D gene is possibly TRBD1 (5 bases). V dropped 5 bases and J dropped 0 bases, with 13 bases sitting between them. Germline V gives CDR1 SGHTA, CDR2 FQGNSA. There are 16 residues in the CDR3. The CDR3 here is CASSRPTGATNEKLFF. CDR3 bases: TGTGCCAGCAGCCGGCCCACAGGTGCAACTAATGAAAAACTGTTTTTT. Full variable domain (rest looked up from reference TRBV7-2 and TRBJ1-4): GAGVSQSPSNKVTEKGKDVELRCDPISGHTALYWYRQSLGQGLEFLIYFQGNSAPDKSGLPSDRFSAERTGGSVSTLTIQRTQQEDSAVYLCASSRPTGATNEKLFFGSGTQLSVL.

The gene calls are TRBV6-5 and TRBJ2-3; the match to TRBD1 covers 11 bases. Losses at the gene ends were 5 bases for V and 3 bases for J; bases not matched to a gene: 4. Germline values: CDR1 MNHEY, CDR2 SVGAGI. CDR3 size: 15 residues. CDR3 sequence: CASSKGTGGTDTQYF. CDR3 nucleotide sequence: TGTGCCAGCAGTAAAGGGACAGGGGGGACAGATACGCAGTATTTT.

V gene TRBV5-1 combines with J gene TRBJ1-4, with 8 bases aligning to TRBD1. With 4 bases clipped from V and 4 bases from J, the junction kept 9 bases outside the gene matches. Germline V gene data show CDR1 as SGHRS and CDR2 as YFSETQ. This CDR3 is built from 16 residues. The chain's CDR3 is CASSNRPGQVNEKLFF. The CDR3 DNA reads TGCGCCAGCAGCAATAGACCGGGACAGGTTAATGAAAAACTGTTTTTT.

The CDR3 sequence is CASKSGGAKDTQYF. As DNA, the CDR3 is TGTGCCAGCAAAAGCGGGGGGGCTAAAGATACGCAGTATTTT. The chain couples TRBV6-5 to TRBJ2-3, with 10 positions matching TRBD2. There are 14 residues in the CDR3. Germline-derived CDR1 and CDR2 are MNHEY and SVGAGI. The junction had 6 bases not matched to a gene; V was cut back by 7 bases and J by 5 bases.

The rearrangement joins TRBV5-1 to TRBJ2-5; TRBD1 agrees at 11 bases. CDR3 length equals 15 residues. Trimming at V came to 8 bases and at J to 2 bases, leaving 8 bases not matched to a gene. Per the germline V gene, CDR1 is SGHRS and CDR2 is YFSETQ. Here the CDR3 reads CAREGQGADQETQYF. CDR3 DNA sequence: TGCGCCAGAGAAGGACAGGGGGCGGATCAAGAGACCCAGTACTTC.

The rearrangement uses TRBV7-2 and TRBJ1-1, with D hard to call. The CDR3 sequence is 13 residues long. Trimming took off 5 bases at V and 0 bases at J, with 7 bases between the two ends. Germline values: CDR1 SGHTA, CDR2 FQGNSA. This CDR3 is CASSGRMNTEAFF. CDR3 coding DNA: TGTGCCAGCAGCGGCAGGATGAACACTGAAGCTTTCTTT.

This clone has just a few counts. This chain connects TRBV7-6 to TRBJ1-4; D is perhaps TRBD1 (6 bases). In germline, CDR1 is SGHVS, CDR2 FNYEAQ. The ends were cut back, 5 bases at V and 8 bases at J, with 18 bases in the middle. The CDR3 is 15 residues long. In DNA, the CDR3 is TGTGCCAGCAGCCAAAACCAGGGGCCAGGGGAAAAACTGTTTTTT. This gives the protein CASSQNQGPGEKLFF.

The chain joins TRBV6-1 to TRBJ1-1; 8 bases agree with TRBD1. V lost 8 bases to trimming and J lost 3 bases; unmatched junction nucleotides: 5. The germline V gene has CDR1 MNHNS and CDR2 SASEGT. This CDR3 is built from 13 residues. The CDR3 loop reads CASVRTGYTEAFF. In nucleotides, the CDR3 is TGTGCCAGCGTTCGGACAGGGTACACTGAAGCTTTCTTT.

The chain couples TRBV19 to TRBJ1-1, with D possibly matching TRBD1 (5 bases). Deletions cut 6 bases from V and 5 bases from J, with 16 bases between. This CDR3 has 14 residues. Germline CDR1 reads LNHDA; CDR2 reads SQIVND (reference sequence). Here the CDR3 reads CASSFSGGWTEAFF. CDR3 in DNA: TGTGCCAGTAGCTTCTCGGGGGGGTGGACTGAAGCTTTCTTT.

The rearrangement uses TRBV28 and TRBJ1-4; tentative D call: TRBD1 (5 bases). This CDR3 is built from 14 residues. The V gene lost 9 bases and the J gene lost 7 bases, with 18 bases spanning the gap. Germline V gene sequence: CDR1 MDHEN, CDR2 SYDVKM. CDR3 in amino acids: CASSTGGEGEKLFF. CDR3 in DNA: TGTGCCAGTTCGACGGGGGGGGAGGGTGAAAAACTGTTTTTT.